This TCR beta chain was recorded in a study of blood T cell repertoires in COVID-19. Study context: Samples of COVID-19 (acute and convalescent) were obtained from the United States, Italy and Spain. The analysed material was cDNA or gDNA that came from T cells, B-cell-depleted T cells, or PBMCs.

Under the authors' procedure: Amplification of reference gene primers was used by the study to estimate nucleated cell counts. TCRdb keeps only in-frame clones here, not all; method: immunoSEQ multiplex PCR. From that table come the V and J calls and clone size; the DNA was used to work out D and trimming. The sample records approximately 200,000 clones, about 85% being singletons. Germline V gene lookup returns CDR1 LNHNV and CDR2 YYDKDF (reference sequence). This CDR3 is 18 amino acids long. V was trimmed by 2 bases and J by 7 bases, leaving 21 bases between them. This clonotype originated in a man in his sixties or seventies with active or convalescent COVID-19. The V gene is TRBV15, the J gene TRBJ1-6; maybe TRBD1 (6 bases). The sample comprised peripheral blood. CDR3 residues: CATSRRTRVLGANSPLHF. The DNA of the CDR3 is TGTGCCACCAGCAGAAGGACTAGGGTGTTGGGGGCAAATTCACCCCTCCACTTT.